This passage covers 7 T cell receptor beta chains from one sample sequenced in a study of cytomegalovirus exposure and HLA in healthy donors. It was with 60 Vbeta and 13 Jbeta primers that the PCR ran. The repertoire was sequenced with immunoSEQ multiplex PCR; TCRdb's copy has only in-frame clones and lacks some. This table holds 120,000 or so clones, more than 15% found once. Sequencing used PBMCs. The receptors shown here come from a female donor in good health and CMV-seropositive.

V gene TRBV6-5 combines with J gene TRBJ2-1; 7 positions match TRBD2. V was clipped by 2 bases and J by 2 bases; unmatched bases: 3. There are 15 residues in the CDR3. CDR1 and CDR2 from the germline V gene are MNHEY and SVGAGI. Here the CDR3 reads CASSYGSGPYNEQFF. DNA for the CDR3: TGTGCCAGCAGTTACGGTAGCGGGCCCTACAATGAGCAGTTCTTC.

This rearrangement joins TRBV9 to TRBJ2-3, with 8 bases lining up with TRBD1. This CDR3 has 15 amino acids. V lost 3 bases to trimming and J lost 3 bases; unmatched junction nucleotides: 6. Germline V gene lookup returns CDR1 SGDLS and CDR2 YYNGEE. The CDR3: CASSARTGSTDTQYF. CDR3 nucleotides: TGTGCCAGCAGCGCGCGGACAGGGTCGACAGATACGCAGTATTTT.

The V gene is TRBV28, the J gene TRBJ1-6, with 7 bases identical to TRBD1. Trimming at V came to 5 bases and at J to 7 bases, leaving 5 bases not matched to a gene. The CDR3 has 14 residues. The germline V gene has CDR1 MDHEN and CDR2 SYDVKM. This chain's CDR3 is CASSRTGRNSPLHF. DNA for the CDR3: TGTGCCAGCAGTCGGACAGGAAGAAATTCACCCCTCCACTTT. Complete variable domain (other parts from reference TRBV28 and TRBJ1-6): DVKVTQSSRYLVKRTGEKVFLECVQDMDHENMFWYRQDPGLGLRLIYFSYDVKMKEKGDIPEGYSVSREKKERFSLILESASTNQTSMYLCASSRTGRNSPLHFGNGTRLTVT.

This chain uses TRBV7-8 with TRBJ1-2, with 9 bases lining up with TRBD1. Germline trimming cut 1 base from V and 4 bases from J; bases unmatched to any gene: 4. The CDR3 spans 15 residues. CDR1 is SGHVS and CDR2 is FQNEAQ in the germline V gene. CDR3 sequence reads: CASSLDGTGIYGYTF. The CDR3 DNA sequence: TGTGCCAGCAGCTTAGATGGGACAGGGATCTATGGCTACACCTTC.

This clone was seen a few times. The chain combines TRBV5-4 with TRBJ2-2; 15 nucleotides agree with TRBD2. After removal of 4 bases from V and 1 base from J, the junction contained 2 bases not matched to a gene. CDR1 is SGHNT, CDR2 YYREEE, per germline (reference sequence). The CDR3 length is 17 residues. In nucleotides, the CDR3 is TGTGCCAGCAGCGCGGGACTAGCGGGAGGGAACACCGGGGAGCTGTTTTTT. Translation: CASSAGLAGGNTGELFF.

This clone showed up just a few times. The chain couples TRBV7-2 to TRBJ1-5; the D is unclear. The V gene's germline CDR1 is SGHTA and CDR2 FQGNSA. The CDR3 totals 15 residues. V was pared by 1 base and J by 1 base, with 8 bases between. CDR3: CASSLESQSNQPQHF. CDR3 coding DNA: TGTGCCAGCAGCTTAGAATCGCAGAGCAATCAGCCCCAGCATTTT. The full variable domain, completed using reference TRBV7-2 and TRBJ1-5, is GAGVSQSPSNKVTEKGKDVELRCDPISGHTALYWYRQSLGQGLEFLIYFQGNSAPDKSGLPSDRFSAERTGGSVSTLTIQRTQQEDSAVYLCASSLESQSNQPQHFGDGTRLSIL.

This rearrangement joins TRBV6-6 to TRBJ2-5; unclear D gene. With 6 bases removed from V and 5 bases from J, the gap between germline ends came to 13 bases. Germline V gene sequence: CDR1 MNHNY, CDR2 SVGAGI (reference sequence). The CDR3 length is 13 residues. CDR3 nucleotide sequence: TGTGCCAGCAGCCCAGTTATGAGGGAGACCCAGTACTTC. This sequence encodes CASSPVMRETQYF.